This T cell receptor (beta chain) derives from a study of control samples from healthy donors and cancer patients. The CDR3 extends over 13 amino acids. V shed 2 bases and J shed 7 bases, with 11 bases lying between them. Germline CDR1 is MNHEY and CDR2 is SMNVEV (reference sequence). Sequenced by immunoSEQ multiplex PCR; TCRdb stores in-frame clones only, minus some. Of approximately 99,000 clones detected, about 80% appear once; the ten largest clones hold approximately 7%. The sequenced sample was blood. The V gene is TRBV27, the J gene TRBJ1-2; D uncertain. The TCR sequence derives from a man between 18 and 29 years old in good health. This CDR3 is CASSLSLTLGYTF. CDR3 DNA sequence: TGTGCCAGCAGTTTAAGCCTCACCCTTGGCTACACCTTC.